Below are 9 T cell receptor beta chains sequenced from a single sample in a study of T cell responses to AZD1222 COVID-19 vaccine. The data were produced by immunoSEQ multiplex PCR, yet TCRdb's version contains in-frame clones alone and is incomplete. The sample includes fewer than 110,000 clones, around 91% of them seen just once. The source was peripheral blood, collected on day 0 of AZD1222 vaccination. The receptors shown here come from an adult in good health.

The chain couples TRBV2 to TRBJ1-2, with 9 bases matching TRBD1. The CDR3 has 14 amino acids. Germline CDR1 SNHLY, CDR2 FYNNEI. V gave up 5 bases and J gave up 5 bases; unmatched junction bases: 6. The CDR3 is CASSPGDRAYGYTF. CDR3 nucleotides: TGTGCCAGCAGTCCTGGGGACAGGGCTTATGGCTACACCTTC.

This chain connects TRBV5-6 to TRBJ1-2; D unclear. Germline CDR1 reads SGHDT; CDR2 reads YYEEEE. Between the trimmed V and J ends, which lost 1 base and 8 bases, there was a span of 18 bases. The CDR3 is 15 residues long. CDR3: CASSLWRNGLGGYTF. The CDR3, as DNA: TGTGCCAGCAGCTTGTGGCGGAATGGACTTGGGGGCTACACCTTC.

The chain couples TRBV27 to TRBJ1-2; 10 bases line up with TRBD1. The CDR3 consists of 14 residues. Germline assignment: CDR1 MNHEY and CDR2 SMNVEV (reference sequence). Unmatched junction bases numbered 13, after V lost 6 bases and J lost 12 bases. The CDR3 DNA sequence: TGTGCCAGCAGCGGGGTCGGGACAGGGGTGAGTGACACCTTC. Translating it yields CASSGVGTGVSDTF.

The genes are TRBV18 and TRBJ1-4; D unclear. The length of the CDR3 is 16 residues. Germline CDR1 is KGHSH and CDR2 is LQKENI. V lost 3 bases and J 8 bases, leaving 19 bases between the germline ends. The CDR3 reads CASSPKLVEIGEKLFF. The DNA for the CDR3 is TGTGCCAGCTCACCTAAATTAGTGGAAATCGGGGAAAAACTGTTTTTT.

The rearrangement links TRBV7-2 to TRBJ2-3; 7 bases align to TRBD1. The CDR3 has 15 residues. Germline V gene lookup returns CDR1 SGHTA and CDR2 FQGNSA. J gave up 0 bases and V 3 bases, and 3 bases lay outside the gene matches. In DNA form, the CDR3 reads TGTGCCAGCAGCTTCGACAGGGCTAGCACAGATACGCAGTATTTT. Protein: CASSFDRASTDTQYF.

This clone was seen only once. The J gene is TRBJ2-7, the V gene TRBV5-1; D not resolved. Per germline, CDR1 SGHRS and CDR2 YFSETQ. The CDR3 is 15 amino acids. V gave up 0 bases and J gave up 3 bases, with 13 bases separating them. The CDR3 is CASSLVPGRNYEQYF. CDR3 sequence (DNA): TGCGCCAGCAGCTTGGTTCCAGGAAGGAACTACGAGCAGTACTTC.

Points on this clone: The junction differs from germline at one of its ends, possibly a read error. The chain has TRBV2 and TRBJ2-7; 10 bases line up with TRBD1. Germline CDR1 and CDR2: SNHLY and FYNNEI. The CDR3 is made up of 16 amino acids. DNA of the CDR3: TGTGCCAGCCGTGATTTCATCCGGGACAGGGGCGGAGAGCAGTACTTC. It codes for CASRDFIRDRGGEQYF.

This clone was detected once. This chain links TRBV7-9 with TRBJ1-2, with D unclear. Germline CDR1 and CDR2: SEHNR and FQNEAQ (reference sequence). The length of the CDR3 is 14 residues. V dropped 2 bases and J dropped 5 bases, with 12 bases sitting between them. The CDR3: CASSLIGIGYGYTF. CDR3 DNA sequence: TGTGCCAGCAGCTTAATAGGGATTGGTTATGGCTACACCTTC.

The chain employs TRBV5-6 and TRBJ2-7; weak D call: TRBD1 (6 bases). Germline loops: CDR1 SGHDT, CDR2 YYEEEE. V dropped 4 bases and J dropped 0 bases, with 11 bases sitting between them. The CDR3 loop spans 14 amino acids. CDR3 protein: CASSVDSYSYEQYF. The CDR3 DNA is TGTGCCAGCAGCGTGGACAGTTACTCCTACGAGCAGTACTTC.